This T cell receptor (beta chain) came from a study of blood T cell repertoires in COVID-19. The CDR3 is 17 residues long. Germline values: CDR1 SGHVS, CDR2 FQNEAQ. The V end was cut by 2 bases, the J end by 9 bases, with 20 bases between. This clone was detected once. Assay used: immunoSEQ multiplex PCR; TCRdb lists only in-frame clones, some missing. This sample has 30,000 to 40,000 clones, with about 93% found just once. The sequenced sample was peripheral blood. The chain has TRBV7-8 and TRBJ1-6, with D perhaps matching TRBD1 (5 bases). The clonotype was recovered from a human donor in a cohort sampled during active COVID-19. The CDR3 is CASSLFLTPGFGSPLHF. The DNA of the CDR3 is TGTGCCAGCAGCTTATTTTTGACCCCAGGGTTTGGTTCACCCCTCCACTTT.